The T cell receptor beta chain under discussion was sequenced for a study of T cells in localized non-small cell lung cancer. Study-wide points: Among blood samples, higher T cell density accompanied longer overall survival. In adjacent lung appeared a median 57 of the top 100 tumor clones.

CDR3 size: 12 residues. V shed 1 base and J shed 4 bases, with 4 bases lying between them. CDR1 KGHSH and CDR2 LQKENI come from the germline V gene. A remark on this clone: What it binds is unknown.

Profiled with immunoSEQ multiplex PCR; TCRdb holds only in-frame clones, not every one. The sample holds roughly 48,000 clones, over 60% seen once. This chain uses TRBV18 with TRBJ2-5; D is uncertain. The TCR sequence derives from a woman aged 35-70 years with stage II lung adenocarcinoma. The starting material was PBMCs, obtained before any cancer treatment. In nucleotides, the CDR3 is TGTGCCAGCTCACCACTGGGAGAGACCCAGTACTTC. Amino acids: CASSPLGETQYF.